This T cell receptor (beta chain) was recorded in a study of early T cells in non-severe SARS-CoV-2 infection. Whole-study context: Chains were unpaired, as sequencing was done on bulk RNA from unsorted whole blood. Whole-study findings and limits: Missing private and CD4 specificities, VDJdb matching favored anti-spike CD8 responses.

Attachment of unique molecular identifiers to individual cDNA molecules was performed. TCRdb independently ran MiXCR on the 5' RACE reads; one entry per CDR3 protein. The data contain roughly 50,000 distinct CDR3 sequences, about 9.3% of them singletons. The germline gives CDR1 MNHNY, CDR2 SVGAGI (reference sequence). The CDR3 has 16 amino acids. The V end lost 0 bases, the J end lost 4 bases, and 15 bases lay between the germline ends. This clonotype was observed at least ten times. Its antigen is unidentified. The origin of this receptor is an adult who was a healthcare worker with PCR-confirmed SARS-CoV-2 infection or an uninfected control (not recorded which). This chain connects TRBV6-6 to TRBJ1-2; D unclear. Sequencing used whole blood. The DNA for the CDR3 is TGTGCCAGCAGTTACTCCACGACCGACCAGGCCTATGGCTACACCTTC. As protein: CASSYSTTDQAYGYTF.